This TCR beta chain was obtained from a study of T cell responses to AZD1222 COVID-19 vaccine. This CDR3 has 15 residues. Germline assignment: CDR1 SGHRS and CDR2 YFSETQ. The trim removed 0 bases at V and 2 bases at J, leaving 5 bases unmatched. Points on this clone: No antigen is known for it.

Regarding the study as a whole: The peak T cell response came first, and repertoires were sampled only after it.

TCRdb keeps only in-frame clones here, not all; method: immunoSEQ multiplex PCR. The table lists under 140,000 clones, roughly 92% of them singletons, with 2% to 2.5% in the top ten. Sequenced here: peripheral blood, sampled 28 days after the second AZD1222 dose. This receptor was identified in an adult who received the AZD1222 COVID-19 vaccine. This chain uses TRBV5-1 with TRBJ2-7, with 7 bases that match TRBD2. The CDR3 loop reads CASSLDPGGAYEQYF. In nucleotides, the CDR3 is TGCGCCAGCAGCTTGGATCCTGGGGGGGCCTACGAGCAGTACTTC.